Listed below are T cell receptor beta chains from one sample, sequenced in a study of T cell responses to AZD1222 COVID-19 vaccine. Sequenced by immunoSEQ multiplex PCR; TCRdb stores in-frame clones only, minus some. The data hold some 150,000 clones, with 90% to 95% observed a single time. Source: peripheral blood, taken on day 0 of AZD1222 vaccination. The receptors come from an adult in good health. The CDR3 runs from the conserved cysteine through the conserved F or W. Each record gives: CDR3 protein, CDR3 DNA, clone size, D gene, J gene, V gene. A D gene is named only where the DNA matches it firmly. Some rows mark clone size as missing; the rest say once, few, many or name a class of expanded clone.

CDR3 protein: CASTGWGGLTDTQYF; CDR3 DNA: TGTGCCAGCACCGGGTGGGGGGGCCTGACAGATACGCAGTATTTT; clone size: -; D gene: -; J gene: TRBJ2-3; V gene: TRBV2
CDR3 protein: CASSILPPGQGIETQYF; CDR3 DNA: TGTGCCAGTAGTATCCTACCCCCGGGACAGGGGATAGAGACCCAGTACTTC; clone size: -; D gene: TRBD1; J gene: TRBJ2-5; V gene: TRBV19
CDR3 protein: CASRQLMNTEAFF; CDR3 DNA: TGTGCCAGCAGACAGCTCATGAACACTGAAGCTTTCTTT; clone size: -; D gene: -; J gene: TRBJ1-1; V gene: TRBV6-5
CDR3 protein: CASSMGTVSTDTQYF; CDR3 DNA: TGTGCCAGTAGCATGGGGACGGTAAGCACAGATACGCAGTATTTT; clone size: -; D gene: -; J gene: TRBJ2-3; V gene: TRBV19
CDR3 protein: CASSGGQWNTEAFF; CDR3 DNA: TGCGCCAGCAGCGGGGGACAGTGGAACACTGAAGCTTTCTTT; clone size: -; D gene: TRBD1; J gene: TRBJ1-1; V gene: TRBV5-1
CDR3 protein: CASSSRTGGTETQYF; CDR3 DNA: TGTGCCAGCAGCTCCCGGACAGGGGGCACGGAGACCCAGTACTTC; clone size: -; D gene: TRBD1; J gene: TRBJ2-5; V gene: TRBV9
CDR3 protein: CASSRRTGSVGTEAFF; CDR3 DNA: TGCGCCAGCAGCCGGCGGACAGGGTCGGTGGGCACTGAAGCTTTCTTT; clone size: -; D gene: TRBD1; J gene: TRBJ1-1; V gene: TRBV4-1
CDR3 protein: CASSFVGTDEAFF; CDR3 DNA: TGTGCCAGCAGCTTCGTGGGGACAGATGAAGCTTTCTTT; clone size: -; D gene: TRBD1; J gene: TRBJ1-1; V gene: TRBV13
CDR3 protein: CASSLENRHYGYTF; CDR3 DNA: TGTGCCAGCAGCTTAGAAAACAGGCACTATGGCTACACCTTC; clone size: -; D gene: -; J gene: TRBJ1-2; V gene: TRBV7-9
CDR3 protein: CASNQVPGIMVGYTF; CDR3 DNA: TGTGCCAGCAACCAAGTGCCAGGGATTATGGTTGGCTACACCTTC; clone size: -; D gene: -; J gene: TRBJ1-2; V gene: TRBV4-2
CDR3 protein: CASSQLGERSTEAFF; CDR3 DNA: TGTGCCAGCAGCCAGCTGGGAGAACGGAGCACTGAAGCTTTCTTT; clone size: few; D gene: -; J gene: TRBJ1-1; V gene: TRBV14
CDR3 protein: CSVEVVGGGTGELFF; CDR3 DNA: TGCAGCGTTGAAGTGGTAGGCGGGGGCACCGGGGAGCTGTTTTTT; clone size: once; D gene: TRBD2; J gene: TRBJ2-2; V gene: TRBV29-1
CDR3 protein: CASSIAENYGYTF; CDR3 DNA: TGTGCCAGTAGTATAGCTGAGAACTATGGCTACACCTTC; clone size: -; D gene: -; J gene: TRBJ1-2; V gene: TRBV19
CDR3 protein: CASSLISGPYEQYF; CDR3 DNA: TGCGCCAGCAGCTTGATATCAGGCCCCTACGAGCAGTACTTC; clone size: -; D gene: -; J gene: TRBJ2-7; V gene: TRBV5-1
CDR3 protein: CASSFLGSSMNSPLHF; CDR3 DNA: TGTGCCAGCAGTTTCTTAGGGTCGTCTATGAATTCACCCCTCCACTTT; clone size: -; D gene: -; J gene: TRBJ1-6; V gene: TRBV28
CDR3 protein: CASSPAERTGRDEKLFF; CDR3 DNA: TGTGCCAGCAGCCCCGCAGAGAGGACAGGGAGGGATGAAAAACTGTTTTTT; clone size: -; D gene: TRBD1; J gene: TRBJ1-4; V gene: TRBV7-9
CDR3 protein: CASSRSGLAGGLAVNEQFF; CDR3 DNA: TGTGCCAGCAGCAGATCAGGACTAGCGGGGGGCCTTGCGGTCAATGAGCAGTTCTTC; clone size: few; D gene: TRBD2; J gene: TRBJ2-1; V gene: TRBV5-4
CDR3 protein: CASSSGTPNTGELFF; CDR3 DNA: TGTGCCAGCAGCTCCGGGACTCCGAACACCGGGGAGCTGTTTTTT; clone size: -; D gene: -; J gene: TRBJ2-2; V gene: TRBV7-6
CDR3 protein: CASSKPPGGSYNSPLHF; CDR3 DNA: TGTGCCAGCAGCAAACCTCCCGGTGGCTCCTATAATTCACCCCTCCACTTT; clone size: -; D gene: -; J gene: TRBJ1-6; V gene: TRBV21-1
CDR3 protein: CASSSDRRTEAFF; CDR3 DNA: TGTGCCAGCAGCTCCGACCGCCGCACTGAAGCTTTCTTT; clone size: -; D gene: -; J gene: TRBJ1-1; V gene: TRBV12-3/TRBV12-4
CDR3 protein: CASSIPPGQGRNEQFF; CDR3 DNA: TGTGCCAGCAGCATCCCCCCGGGACAGGGAAGGAATGAGCAGTTCTTC; clone size: -; D gene: TRBD1; J gene: TRBJ2-1; V gene: TRBV7-6
CDR3 protein: CASSRTLRDRETEQYF; CDR3 DNA: TGTGCCAGCAGCCGAACTCTCCGGGACAGGGAAACCGAGCAGTACTTC; clone size: -; D gene: TRBD1; J gene: TRBJ2-7; V gene: TRBV6-2/TRBV6-3
CDR3 protein: CASSQGVGATAEKLFF; CDR3 DNA: TGCGCCAGCAGCCAAGGAGTCGGCGCAACCGCTGAAAAACTGTTTTTT; clone size: -; D gene: -; J gene: TRBJ1-4; V gene: TRBV4-3
CDR3 protein: CASSQEGAGSLHTEAFF; CDR3 DNA: TGTGCCAGCAGCCAAGAAGGCGCAGGGAGTTTGCACACTGAAGCTTTCTTT; clone size: -; D gene: -; J gene: TRBJ1-1; V gene: TRBV3-1/TRBV3-2
CDR3 protein: CASGLAGDNEQFF; CDR3 DNA: TGTGCCAGCGGACTAGCGGGCGACAATGAGCAGTTCTTC; clone size: -; D gene: TRBD2; J gene: TRBJ2-1; V gene: TRBV27
CDR3 protein: CASSIRQNWYEQYF; CDR3 DNA: TGTGCCAGCAGCATTCGACAGAATTGGTACGAGCAGTACTTC; clone size: -; D gene: -; J gene: TRBJ2-7; V gene: TRBV13
CDR3 protein: CASSSSEQETQYF; CDR3 DNA: TGTGCCAGCTCATCGTCGGAGCAAGAGACCCAGTACTTC; clone size: -; D gene: -; J gene: TRBJ2-5; V gene: TRBV18
CDR3 protein: CASSFVQTDTQYF; CDR3 DNA: TGTGCCAGCAGCTTCGTTCAAACTGATACGCAGTATTTT; clone size: -; D gene: -; J gene: TRBJ2-3; V gene: TRBV5-4
CDR3 protein: CASSLTGLSGNTIYF; CDR3 DNA: TGCGCCAGCAGCTTGACAGGCCTCTCTGGAAACACCATATATTTT; clone size: -; D gene: -; J gene: TRBJ1-3; V gene: TRBV5-1
CDR3 protein: CASSPTGQMGNQPQHF; CDR3 DNA: TGCGCCAGCAGCCCAACGGGGCAGATGGGCAATCAGCCCCAGCATTTT; clone size: -; D gene: -; J gene: TRBJ1-5; V gene: TRBV5-1
CDR3 protein: CASRTGINEKLFF; CDR3 DNA: TGTGCCAGCAGAACAGGGATCAATGAAAAACTGTTTTTT; clone size: -; D gene: -; J gene: TRBJ1-4; V gene: TRBV2
CDR3 protein: CASSYSGTESYYNNSPLHF; CDR3 DNA: TGTGCCAGCAGCTACTCCGGGACAGAGTCCTACTATAATAATTCACCCCTCCACTTT; clone size: -; D gene: TRBD1; J gene: TRBJ1-6; V gene: TRBV5-4
CDR3 protein: CASSFAGGTEAFF; CDR3 DNA: TGCGCCAGCAGCTTCGCAGGGGGGACTGAAGCTTTCTTT; clone size: -; D gene: TRBD1; J gene: TRBJ1-1; V gene: TRBV5-1
CDR3 protein: CASSFRGGRQIYEQYF; CDR3 DNA: TGTGCCAGCAGTTTTAGAGGGGGTAGGCAGATCTACGAGCAGTACTTC; clone size: -; D gene: -; J gene: TRBJ2-7; V gene: TRBV7-9
CDR3 protein: CASSAGAVNYGYTF; CDR3 DNA: TGTGCCAGCAGCGCGGGGGCGGTGAACTATGGCTACACCTTC; clone size: once; D gene: -; J gene: TRBJ1-2; V gene: TRBV9
CDR3 protein: CASNGGANVLTF; CDR3 DNA: TGTGCCAGCAACGGTGGGGCCAACGTCCTGACTTTC; clone size: -; D gene: -; J gene: TRBJ2-6; V gene: TRBV2
CDR3 protein: CASSYPAGGLGYTF; CDR3 DNA: TGTGCCAGCAGTTACCCGGCGGGAGGCCTCGGCTACACCTTC; clone size: -; D gene: -; J gene: TRBJ1-2; V gene: TRBV6-2/TRBV6-3
CDR3 protein: CASSQRNSYEQYF; CDR3 DNA: TGTGCCAGCAGCCAGAGGAATTCCTACGAGCAGTACTTC; clone size: once; D gene: -; J gene: TRBJ2-7; V gene: TRBV3-1/TRBV3-2
CDR3 protein: CATSRLGTPRGTQYF; CDR3 DNA: TGTGCCACCAGCAGGCTGGGGACTCCAAGAGGGACCCAGTACTTC; clone size: -; D gene: -; J gene: TRBJ2-5; V gene: TRBV15
CDR3 protein: CASSSGKLFF; CDR3 DNA: TGTGCCAGCAGCTCTGGGAAACTGTTTTTT; clone size: -; D gene: -; J gene: TRBJ1-4; V gene: TRBV28
CDR3 protein: CASSLLEQGGTGELFF; CDR3 DNA: TGTGCCAGCAGCTTACTGGAACAGGGGGGCACCGGGGAGCTGTTTTTT; clone size: few; D gene: TRBD1; J gene: TRBJ2-2; V gene: TRBV5-4
CDR3 protein: CSVEWGGLNTEAFF; CDR3 DNA: TGCAGCGTTGAATGGGGTGGATTGAACACTGAAGCTTTCTTT; clone size: -; D gene: -; J gene: TRBJ1-1; V gene: TRBV29-1
CDR3 protein: CASSLLRLDTQYF; CDR3 DNA: TGTGCCAGCAGTTTGCTAAGGCTAGATACGCAGTATTTT; clone size: -; D gene: -; J gene: TRBJ2-3; V gene: TRBV27
CDR3 protein: CASSLGRTELNTEAFF; CDR3 DNA: TGTGCCAGCAGTTTAGGGAGGACAGAGCTTAACACTGAAGCTTTCTTT; clone size: -; D gene: -; J gene: TRBJ1-1; V gene: TRBV28
CDR3 protein: CASSPLEGVNSPLHF; CDR3 DNA: TGTGCCAGCAGCCCCCTGGAGGGTGTGAATTCACCCCTCCACTTT; clone size: -; D gene: -; J gene: TRBJ1-6; V gene: TRBV6-5
CDR3 protein: CASSRGGYMNTEAFF; CDR3 DNA: TGTGCCAGCAGCCGAGGGGGATACATGAACACTGAAGCTTTCTTT; clone size: -; D gene: -; J gene: TRBJ1-1; V gene: TRBV3-1/TRBV3-2
CDR3 protein: CASSSGTGFAKLFF; CDR3 DNA: TGTGCCAGCAGTTCCGGGACAGGGTTCGCAAAACTGTTTTTT; clone size: -; D gene: TRBD1; J gene: TRBJ1-4; V gene: TRBV27
CDR3 protein: CASSQVQGAVGSGANVLTF; CDR3 DNA: TGCGCCAGCAGCCAAGTTCAGGGGGCGGTTGGCTCTGGGGCCAACGTCCTGACTTTC; clone size: -; D gene: TRBD1; J gene: TRBJ2-6; V gene: TRBV4-1
CDR3 protein: CATTDSSLNEQFF; CDR3 DNA: TGTGCCACAACGGACAGTTCCCTCAATGAGCAGTTCTTC; clone size: few; D gene: -; J gene: TRBJ2-1; V gene: TRBV7-9
CDR3 protein: CASSLEDNAYGYTF; CDR3 DNA: TGTGCCAGCAGCCTTGAGGACAACGCCTATGGCTACACCTTC; clone size: -; D gene: -; J gene: TRBJ1-2; V gene: TRBV16
CDR3 protein: CASLPGRAENTEAFF; CDR3 DNA: TGTGCCAGCCTCCCCGGCCGGGCTGAGAACACTGAAGCTTTCTTT; clone size: -; D gene: -; J gene: TRBJ1-1; V gene: TRBV18
CDR3 protein: CASHSGLAGDNEQFF; CDR3 DNA: TGTGCCAGCCACTCGGGACTAGCGGGGGACAATGAGCAGTTCTTC; clone size: -; D gene: TRBD2; J gene: TRBJ2-1; V gene: TRBV6-5